This T cell receptor beta chain was sequenced during a study of blood T cell repertoires in COVID-19. This clone appeared a few times. The CDR3 runs to 13 residues. V lost 10 bases and J lost 3, with 13 bases in between. The germline CDR1 and CDR2 sequences are MNHEY and SVGAGI. Clones were read by immunoSEQ multiplex PCR, and TCRdb kept only the in-frame ones, dropping some. The sample holds about 120,000 clones, around 87% seen once. Specimen: peripheral blood. The receptor was derived from a woman aged 55 to 70 with COVID-19, enrolled during active disease. J is TRBJ1-5 and V is TRBV6-5; perhaps TRBD1 as D (6 bases). The CDR3 reads CATTQGYNQPQHF. In DNA form, the CDR3 reads TGTGCCACCACGCAGGGGTACAATCAGCCCCAGCATTTT.